Listed here is a single T cell receptor (beta chain). The target of this receptor is not known. Libraries were prepared through 5' RACE. Each TCR library was prepared from about 3,400 ng of total RNA. For each sample, cDNA synthesis with SMARTScribe reverse transcriptase was split into eight separate reactions. Unique molecular identifiers containing a 6-nucleotide sample barcode were introduced through template switching during cDNA synthesis. TCRalpha and TCRbeta cDNA was amplified in two nested PCRs of approximately 17 and 9 cycles, and bead purification was carried out after each PCR. Before amplification, the cDNA was treated with uracil DNA-glycosylase and purified using the QIAquick PCR purification kit. In the second PCR, Illumina TruSeq-compatible adapters and sample-specific barcodes were added. Library quality and concentration were assessed using TapeStation and Qubit, and approximately 5 ng of each library was pooled. Pooled libraries were sequenced on an Illumina HiSeq2500 single-index Rapid Run with 2 x 100 bp reads and custom sequencing primers. Processing in the source paper ran as follows. PCR and sequencing errors were corrected by UMI-based consensus assembly using MiGEC version 1.2.6. V(D)J alignment, clonotype assembly and CDR3 extraction were performed with MiXCR version 2.1.1. To normalise gene usage, clonotype sharing and MAIT/NKT TCR abundance, the analysis used the top 1000, 10 000 and 20 000 clonotypes per sample. Diversity was computed as the inverse Simpson index with the vegan R package after downsampling to 27 000 UMIs. Paired Mann-Whitney U tests were applied to discordant twin pairs, and Benjamini-Hochberg correction was used for multiple testing. The reads were reprocessed in TCRdb, with one entry per CDR3 protein sequence and no accompanying DNA. TCRdb, not the original authors, processed these V and J calls. The record for this sample contains about 450,000 distinct CDR3 sequences. About 2.3% of the sample is in the top ten clones.

CDR1 and CDR2 (SGHTA, FQGNSA) derive from the germline V gene. The cysteine opens and the phenylalanine closes a CDR3 of 15 amino acids. There is no recorded DNA. From each donor, an approximately 2.3 ml peripheral blood sample was collected into PAXgene tubes and kept at -80 degrees C. Total RNA was isolated from whole blood with the PAXgene blood miRNA kit on an automated QIAcube, without T cell sorting. Deep TCRalpha and TCRbeta repertoire profiling with unique molecular barcoding was performed on peripheral blood of monozygotic twin pairs concordant or discordant for inflammatory bowel disease. Smoking habits were recorded for all twin pairs, and each individual was classified as a current, former or never smoker. These data are taken from a study of monozygotic twins with inflammatory bowel disease (dated by TCRdb to 2018 to 2020). About the full investigation: The complete study included approximately 30 monozygotic twin pairs: 19 IBD-discordant Danish pairs and nine German pairs, of which four were IBD-concordant and five were IBD-discordant. Each individual had, on average, about 151 000 unique TCRalpha sequences and 181 000 unique TCRbeta sequences available for analysis. Disease-associated traits were sought mainly through comparisons between IBD patients and their genetically identical healthy co-twins within discordant pairs.

Results and caveats for the whole study, not just this receptor: Fewer clonotypes were shared with other individuals by IBD patients than by healthy twins, most markedly in patients showing signs of disease activity. Distinction between different T cell subtypes could not be achieved in the analysis. Measured by the inverse Simpson index, TCRbeta repertoire diversity was lower in IBD patients than in their healthy co-twins. Repertoire similarity did not differ between concordant and discordant twins, which could be due to limited statistical power. The results gave no support for a single strong signal or clonotype linked to IBD. Differing immunosuppressive treatments among patients may have added background noise and inter-individual variability to the repertoires.

Sequencing was done on a sample of blood. The chain uses TRBV7-2 and TRBJ1-3. The receptor's source is a human donor with ulcerative colitis or Crohn's disease, or a healthy co-twin of an affected twin (not recorded which). For the CDR3, the sequence is CASSQQTSSGNTIYF.